There are a few counts of the clone carrying this TCR beta chain. This specimen belongs to a study of blood T cell repertoires in COVID-19. Study in general: From T cells, B-cell-depleted T cells, or PBMCs came the material, which was cDNA or gDNA.

The assay was immunoSEQ multiplex PCR, and TCRdb's table has in-frame clones only and misses some. The profile shows around 160,000 clones, roughly 90% of them singletons. Participant-given clinical history determined each cohort assignment. The CDR3 loop spans 14 amino acids. CDR1 is SNHLY and CDR2 is FYNNEI in the germline V gene. Trimming shortened V by 6 bases and J by 3 bases, and 11 bases separated the two germline ends. Sequenced: PBMCs or T cells enriched from blood (not recorded which). J is TRBJ2-2 and V is TRBV2, with D tentatively TRBD1 (6 bases). The clonotype originates from a woman in her twenties or thirties with acute COVID-19. CDR3 DNA sequence: TGTGCCAGCAGATGGGACATCTACACCGGGGAGCTGTTTTTT. It is translated as CASRWDIYTGELFF. Variable domain in full (rest from reference TRBV2 and TRBJ2-2): EPEVTQTPSHQVTQMGQEVILRCVPISNHLYFYWYRQILGQKVEFLVSFYNNEISEKSEIFDDQFSVERPDGSNFTLKIRSTKLEDSAMYFCASRWDIYTGELFFGEGSRLTVL.